The next 5 T cell receptor beta chains were all read from a single sample in a study of T cells after yellow fever vaccination. TCRdb re-analysed the 5' RACE reads in MiXCR, keeping a single row per CDR3 protein. Of 250,000 to 400,000 distinct CDR3 sequences in the sample, roughly 4% were seen once. Sequences were derived from PBMCs, sampled 5 days after the yellow fever booster vaccination. Receptors were obtained from a young man who received the YFV17D yellow fever vaccine.

This clonotype was counted at least ten times. This chain uses TRBV7-9 with TRBJ2-3; 14 nucleotides line up with TRBD2. Germline lookup yields CDR1 SEHNR and CDR2 FQNEAQ (reference sequence). With V trimmed by 4 bases and J by 3 bases, 9 bases remained unmatched. The CDR3 is 18 amino acids. The CDR3 reads CASSYPRLAGGPTDTQYF. As DNA, the CDR3 is TGTGCCAGCAGCTACCCAAGACTAGCGGGGGGGCCGACAGATACGCAGTATTTT.

This chain joins TRBV7-8 and TRBJ1-5, with D possibly being TRBD1 (5 bases). Germline loops: CDR1 SGHVS, CDR2 FQNEAQ. The CDR3 runs to 15 residues. V lost 5 bases to trimming and J lost 7 bases, with 18 bases between them. CDR3 residues: CASSQRDSSGQPQHF. The CDR3 bases are TGTGCCAGCAGCCAGAGGGACTCCTCAGGGCAGCCCCAGCATTTT.

The CDR3 loop is CASSYPGTGEQPQHF. CDR3 sequence (DNA): TGTGCCAGCAGTTACCCCGGGACAGGGGAGCAGCCCCAGCATTTT. The rearrangement links TRBV6-2 or TRBV6-3 to TRBJ1-5; TRBD1 matches 10 bases. Germline CDR1 reads MNHEY; CDR2 reads SVGEGT. The V gene end was trimmed by 2 bases and the J gene end by 7 bases; junction bases not matched to a gene: 5. This CDR3 is 15 amino acids long.

This clonotype was seen a handful of times. The rearrangement links TRBV12-3 or TRBV12-4 to TRBJ1-1; maybe TRBD1 (6 bases). There are 13 residues in the CDR3. The V gene lost 1 base and the J gene lost 3 bases, with 6 bases spanning the gap. CDR3 loop: CASSLGQDTEAFF. The CDR3 nucleotides are TGTGCCAGCAGTTTAGGACAGGACACTGAAGCTTTCTTT.

The chain joins TRBV9 to TRBJ1-1; D gene uncertain. The V gene lost 1 base and the J gene lost 1 base, with 8 bases spanning the gap. The V gene's germline CDR1 is SGDLS and CDR2 YYNGEE. This CDR3 contains 14 residues. The chain's CDR3 is CASSVTWGNTEAFF. CDR3 DNA: TGTGCCAGCAGCGTAACTTGGGGGAACACTGAAGCTTTCTTT.